This TCR beta chain is from a study of vaccination effects on CD4 cells after COVID-19 (dated by TCRdb to between 2022 and 2023). Some background on the complete study: Each participant got two doses of an mRNA SARS-CoV-2 vaccine, either BNT162b2 or mRNA-1273. In a couple of convalescent patients, pre-vaccine samples were collected 16 days and one week ahead of the first dose, 142 and 148 days after COVID-19 diagnosis. SARS-CoV-2 spike-specific CD4+ TCR repertoires were compared before and after mRNA vaccination in COVID-19 convalescent patients and in infection-naive vaccine recipients. The full study included 10 COVID-19 convalescent patients and several SARS-CoV-2-naive healthy vaccine recipients. Cultures from other donors in the study were sequenced using the Oncomine TCR Beta short-read assay on an Illumina iSeq 100. On the study overall, not on this receptor specifically: The study was limited by a small number of convalescent patients, and early post-infection timepoints were lacking. Both infection-induced and vaccine-induced clones contracted markedly at late post-vaccination timepoints, which is consistent with waning T cell responses. In convalescent patients, the post-vaccine spike-reactive repertoire consisted mainly of new vaccine-induced clones, largely distinct from infection-induced clones.

The ViraFEST assay stimulated PBMC with viral peptide pools and then used TCR sequencing to identify antigen-specific CD4+ T cell clonotypes by expansion. After more than 9 days of culture, CD4+ T cells were isolated with the EasySep CD4+ T cell isolation kit. PCR-confirmed SARS-CoV-2 infection had occurred in convalescent patients between March and December 2020, before the Alpha, Beta and Delta variants emerged in the United States. Some 1.9 million PBMC per well were cultured with approximately 10 ug/ml peptides in IMDM containing 5% human AB serum, around 10 IU/ml IL-2 and gentamicin. Half of the culture medium was replaced with fresh IL-2-containing medium on days 3 and 7. Unless otherwise noted, each peptide stimulation condition was cultured in triplicate wells. PBMC were separated from whole blood using Ficoll-Paque Plus gradient centrifugation and were then either cryopreserved at -140C or used fresh. Overlapping peptide pools spanned the spike proteins of SARS-CoV-2 and the common cold coronaviruses HCoV-NL63, HCoV-OC43 and HCoV-229E. The QIAamp micro DNA kit was used to extract genomic DNA from the cultured CD4+ T cells.

The library relied on the immunoSEQ multiplex PCR assay. TCR beta CDR3 sequencing was performed on DNA from the cultured, isolated CD4+ T cells. The paper's processing steps were these. Non-productive TCR sequences were removed and reads were trimmed to the CDR3 region, keeping CDR3s of at least 7 amino acids. Antigen-specific clonotypes were identified with the MANAFEST web app by comparing expansion in peptide wells against reference cultures. Positive clones required FDR<0.05 expansion versus reference and all other wells, odds ratio above 5, and frequency above 0.1% in two replicate wells. A clonotype was called cross-reactive if it was significantly expanded both in SARS-CoV-2 spike wells and in at least one common cold coronavirus spike condition. CDR3 similarity was assessed by Levenshtein distance with the stringdist R package, and unrooted trees were built with ape in R 3.6.1. In its TCRdb copy, this immuneACCESS table keeps in-frame sequences only and misses some clones. Where compared with another copy, unresolved V genes explain less than half of these, and the others have no known cause. The V and J calls and clone size come from that table; D and trimming were worked out from the DNA. The sample table records roughly 24,000 clones; about 72% of these occur just once. The top ten constitute 16% of the sample.

The CDR3 numbers 13 residues from cysteine through phenylalanine. Solely the CDR3 DNA is kept, with 39 bases framed from the first base. For CDR1 and CDR2, the germline V gene (reference sequence) lists SEHNR and FQNEAQ. The germline V and J ends show losses of 7 bases and 6 bases respectively, and no gene match explains 4 bases of the junction. The sample holds a few counts of this clone. The target of this receptor is not known. No much larger clone exists at a distance of one base, and base qualities are not known. The sample consisted of CD4+ T cells from PBMCs cultured with SARS-CoV-2 spike peptides, taken before COVID-19 vaccination. This sample's cell subset or site label indicates: SARS-CoV-2 spike overlapping peptide pool stimulation. The sequence links TRBV7-9 to TRBJ1-3, and TRBD1 aligns with 9 junction nucleotides. This receptor was identified in a human donor who had a prior SARS-CoV-2 infection. The CDR3 amino acid sequence is: CASTNRGQNTIYF. In nucleotide form, the sequence is TGTGCCAGCACCAACAGGGGGCAAAACACCATATATTTT.